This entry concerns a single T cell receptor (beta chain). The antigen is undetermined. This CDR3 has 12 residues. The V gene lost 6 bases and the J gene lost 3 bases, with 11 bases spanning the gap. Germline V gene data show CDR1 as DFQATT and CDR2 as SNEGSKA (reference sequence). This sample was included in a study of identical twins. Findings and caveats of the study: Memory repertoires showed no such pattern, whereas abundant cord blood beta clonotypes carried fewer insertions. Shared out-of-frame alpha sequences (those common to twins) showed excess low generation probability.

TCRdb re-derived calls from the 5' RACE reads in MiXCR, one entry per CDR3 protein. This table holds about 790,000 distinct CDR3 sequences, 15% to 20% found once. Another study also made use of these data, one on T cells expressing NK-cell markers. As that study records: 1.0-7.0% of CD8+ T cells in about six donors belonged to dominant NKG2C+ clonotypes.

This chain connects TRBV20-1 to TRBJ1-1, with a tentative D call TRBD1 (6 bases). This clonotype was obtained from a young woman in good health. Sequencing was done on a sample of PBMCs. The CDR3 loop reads CSARQEDTEAFF. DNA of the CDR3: TGCAGTGCGAGACAGGAGGACACTGAAGCTTTCTTT.